This T cell receptor beta chain is drawn from a study of T-cell reconstitution after alpha-beta-depleted transplantation in children (dated by TCRdb to about 2016). Regarding the study in general: The study quantitatively tracked T-cell immune reconstitution after TCRalphabeta/CD19-depleted allogeneic hematopoietic cell transplantation in children using TCR repertoire profiling.

The paper's findings and limits, for the study overall: In some patients, the high TCRbeta diversity seen at day 60 was put down to recipient T cells and intrathymic progenitors that had survived conditioning. The apparently early recovery of alphabetaT-cell counts about two months after transplant reportedly depended on only several hundred rapidly expanded clones that came from non-depleted graft cells. Hyperexpanded clone frequencies declined over subsequent months; after one year, T-cell counts and TCRbeta diversity were mostly attributed to newly produced T cells.

Sample treatment or condition, as interpreted from the label and publication: allogeneic hematopoietic cell transplantation with graft depleted of TCRalphabeta T cells and CD19 B cells. Transplant recipients were children who received TCRalphabeta/CD19-depleted allogeneic hematopoietic cell grafts. Preparation of the library involved PCR. Instrument on record: Illumina HiSeq 2500. TCR library preparation used molecular barcoding, with unique molecular identifiers applied to normalize quantification of the TCRbeta repertoire. TCRdb reanalyzed the raw reads on its own, using fastp at Q25 for trimming and MiXCR for clone calling, and kept in-frame beta chains. Entries are consolidated by CDR3 protein sequence, retaining the most common genes and DNA. Within this sample are 250,000 to 400,000 distinct CDR3 sequences, with more than 20% of them counted one time only. The top ten clonotypes cover roughly 9.7% of the sample.

The germline V gene supplies CDR1 SGHAT and CDR2 FQNNGV. The trim is 1 base for V and 0 bases for J, with a gap of 10 bases between the germline ends. Measured from the cysteine to the phenylalanine, the CDR3 is 15 residues long. Only the CDR3 DNA is retained, 45 bases long and in frame from the first base. This clonotype was counted a few times. Its antigen specificity is not known. No much larger clone exists at a distance of one base, and base qualities are not known. The chain couples TRBV11-2 to TRBJ2-7; the D gene remains uncertain. This material consisted of PBMCs, mostly from graft donor cells, taken 180 days after TCRalphabeta/CD19-depleted stem cell transplant. The source is a male patient younger than 18 who had a stem cell transplant for acute lymphoblastic leukemia, so the T cells may come from the graft donor. The sequenced DNA is TGTGCCAGCAGCTTAGGCCGTGCGAGCTCCTACGAGCAGTACTTC. This gives the protein CASSLGRASSYEQYF.